These 5 T cell receptor beta chains share one sample of origin, sequenced in a study of cytomegalovirus exposure and HLA in healthy donors. The PCR used 60 Vbeta and 13 Jbeta primers. The table came from immunoSEQ multiplex PCR; TCRdb's copy has only in-frame clones and leaves some out. The table has 87,000 or so clones, approximately 7.7% seen once. The sequencing input was PBMCs. The receptors come from a man in his fifties in good health and CMV-seronegative.

This chain connects TRBV10-3 to TRBJ1-2; 8 nucleotides agree with TRBD1. CDR3 length: 12 residues. Per the germline V gene, CDR1 is ENHRY and CDR2 is SYGVKD. The J segment lost 3 bases and the V segment lost 6 bases, leaving 0 bases of the junction unmatched. The CDR3 reads CAIRDRDYGYTF. The CDR3 DNA sequence: TGTGCCATCAGGGACAGGGACTATGGCTACACCTTC.

This clone was seen a few times. The V call is TRBV7-6, the J call TRBJ1-6; 10 positions match TRBD1. The junction had 8 bases not matched to a gene; V was cut back by 2 bases and J by 1 base. Germline V gene lookup returns CDR1 SGHVS and CDR2 FNYEAQ. The CDR3 length is 19 residues. The CDR3 region has the DNA TGTGCCAGCAGCTTATATGACAGGGGGCTTCAGTCCTATAATTCACCCCTCCACTTT. Translating it yields CASSLYDRGLQSYNSPLHF.

This clone was seen only a few times. The rearrangement uses TRBV28 and TRBJ2-3, with 7 bases matching TRBD1. CDR1 and CDR2 (germline): MDHEN, SYDVKM. Germline trimming cut 2 bases from V and 3 bases from J; bases unmatched to any gene: 8. This CDR3 contains 16 residues. The CDR3 protein is CASSLIGRGTTDTQYF. CDR3 sequence (DNA): TGTGCCAGCAGTTTAATCGGCAGGGGGACGACAGATACGCAGTATTTT.

V usage is TRBV28 and J usage is TRBJ2-7; no definite D call. Germline loops: CDR1 MDHEN, CDR2 SYDVKM. The ends were cut back, 2 bases at V and 4 bases at J, with 9 bases in the middle. The CDR3 totals 13 residues. CDR3 protein: CASSLPPRYEQYF. The DNA of the CDR3 is TGTGCCAGCAGTTTACCCCCCAGGTACGAGCAGTACTTC. Looking up the rest from reference TRBV28 and TRBJ2-7 gives the full variable domain: DVKVTQSSRYLVKRTGEKVFLECVQDMDHENMFWYRQDPGLGLRLIYFSYDVKMKEKGDIPEGYSVSREKKERFSLILESASTNQTSMYLCASSLPPRYEQYFGPGTRLTVT.

The genes are TRBV19 and TRBJ1-5; 10 nucleotides agree with TRBD1. The CDR3 is made up of 18 amino acids. Trimming at V came to 1 base and at J to 4 bases, leaving 10 bases not matched to a gene. Per the germline V gene, CDR1 is LNHDA and CDR2 is SQIVND (reference sequence). CDR3 region: CASSIGDRGQYGNQPQHF. The CDR3 bases are TGTGCCAGTAGTATAGGCGACAGGGGGCAATATGGGAATCAGCCCCAGCATTTT.